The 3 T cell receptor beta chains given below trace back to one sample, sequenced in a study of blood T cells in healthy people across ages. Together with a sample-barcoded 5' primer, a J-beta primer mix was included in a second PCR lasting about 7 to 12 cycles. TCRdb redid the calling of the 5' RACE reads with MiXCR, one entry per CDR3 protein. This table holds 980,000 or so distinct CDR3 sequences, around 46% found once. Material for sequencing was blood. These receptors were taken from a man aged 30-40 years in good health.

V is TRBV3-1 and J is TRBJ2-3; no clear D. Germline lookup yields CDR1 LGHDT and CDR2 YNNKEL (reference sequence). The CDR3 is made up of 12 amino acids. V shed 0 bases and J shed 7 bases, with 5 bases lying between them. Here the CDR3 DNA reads TGTGCCAGCAGCCAAGACCAGAATACGCAGTATTTT. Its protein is CASSQDQNTQYF.

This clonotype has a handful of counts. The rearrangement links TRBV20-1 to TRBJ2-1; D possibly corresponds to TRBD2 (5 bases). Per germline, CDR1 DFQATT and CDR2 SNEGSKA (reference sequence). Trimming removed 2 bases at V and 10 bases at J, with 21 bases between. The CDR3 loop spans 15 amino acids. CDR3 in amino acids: CSARLEMLLAGEQFF. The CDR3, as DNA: TGCAGTGCTAGATTAGAGATGCTCCTAGCTGGCGAGCAGTTCTTC.

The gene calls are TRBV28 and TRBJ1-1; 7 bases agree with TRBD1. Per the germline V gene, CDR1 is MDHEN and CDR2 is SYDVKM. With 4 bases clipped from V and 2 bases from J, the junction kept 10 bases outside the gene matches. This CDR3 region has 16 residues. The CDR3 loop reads CASSSPRGTDNTEAFF. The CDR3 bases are TGTGCCAGCAGTTCGCCCCGGGGGACAGATAACACTGAAGCTTTCTTT.